The 13 T cell receptor beta chains below were found in one sample sequenced in a study of T cell changes during pregnancy in multiple sclerosis. Measured with immunoSEQ multiplex PCR; TCRdb has only the in-frame clones, and not every one. The sample lists 50,000 to 70,000 clones, 80% to 95% occurring once. The sequencing here drew on peripheral blood, taken in the first trimester of pregnancy. The receptors were gathered from a female donor with multiple sclerosis, enrolled in a pregnancy study.

This chain connects TRBV7-2 to TRBJ2-3; maybe TRBD1 (5 bases). From germline, CDR1 is SGHTA and CDR2 FQGNSA. This CDR3 comprises 15 residues. V gave up 5 bases and J gave up 4 bases, with 16 bases separating them. The CDR3 sequence is CASSTRTRNADTQYF. The CDR3 coding sequence is TGTGCCAGCAGCACGCGGACACGGAACGCAGATACGCAGTATTTT. The full variable domain, rest sourced from reference TRBV7-2 and TRBJ2-3, is GAGVSQSPSNKVTEKGKDVELRCDPISGHTALYWYRQSLGQGLEFLIYFQGNSAPDKSGLPSDRFSAERTGGSVSTLTIQRTQQEDSAVYLCASSTRTRNADTQYFGPGTRLTVL.

V is TRBV11-1 and J is TRBJ2-1, with 11 bases aligning to TRBD2. The junction had 5 bases not matched to a gene; V was cut back by 4 bases and J by 6 bases. In germline, CDR1 is SGHAT, CDR2 FQDESV (reference sequence). There are 15 residues in the CDR3. The CDR3 sequence is CASSSTLAGGNEQFF. CDR3 bases: TGTGCCAGCAGCTCGACTCTAGCGGGGGGCAATGAGCAGTTCTTC.

The rearrangement uses TRBV5-1 and TRBJ2-1; 16 nucleotides align to TRBD2. The CDR3 consists of 17 residues. V was pared by 4 bases and J by 4 bases, with 5 bases of the junction left unmatched. Germline V gene lookup returns CDR1 SGHRS and CDR2 YFSETQ. For the CDR3, the DNA is TGCGCCAGCAGCCCGGGACTAGCGGGGGGGTCTTACAATGAGCAGTTCTTC. This encodes CASSPGLAGGSYNEQFF.

V and J are TRBV19 and TRBJ2-1, with TRBD1 matching 8 bases. The CDR3 extends over 13 amino acids. The germline V gene has CDR1 LNHDA and CDR2 SQIVND (reference sequence). Trimming took 1 base from V and 10 from J; bases not matched to a gene: 3. In nucleotides, the CDR3 is TGTGCCAGTAGTATAGGCAGGGGGCGGGAGCAGTTCTTC. It yields the protein CASSIGRGREQFF.

The chain couples TRBV30 to TRBJ1-4, with TRBD1 as a possible D gene (5 bases). Germline assignment: CDR1 GTSNPN and CDR2 SVGIG (reference sequence). Between the trimmed V and J ends, which lost 2 bases and 10 bases, there was a span of 20 bases. The CDR3 length is 15 residues. CDR3 sequence reads: CAWSPRGGLGGKLFF. DNA of the CDR3: TGTGCCTGGAGTCCGCGGGGGGGTCTGGGGGGAAAACTGTTTTTT.

This chain uses TRBV7-9 with TRBJ2-1; D gene ambiguous. Trimming left V 3 bases short and J 11 bases short, with 8 bases between. This CDR3 spans 11 amino acids. CDR1 and CDR2 from the germline V gene are SEHNR and FQNEAQ (reference sequence). CDR3 amino acids: CASSFVGQQFF. The CDR3 DNA follows: TGTGCCAGCAGCTTTGTTGGGCAGCAGTTCTTC. Based on the CDR3 plus reference TRBV7-9 and TRBJ2-1, the full variable domain is DTGVSQNPRHKITKRGQNVTFRCDPISEHNRLYWYRQTLGQGPEFLTYFQNEAQLEKSRLLSDRFSAERPKGSFSTLEIQRTEQGDSAMYLCASSFVGQQFFGPGTRLTVL.

The chain is built from TRBV5-5 and TRBJ1-3; possible D gene TRBD1, 6 bases. Deletions cut 2 bases from V and 1 base from J, with 7 bases between. This CDR3 contains 14 residues. Germline CDR1 and CDR2: SGHKS and YYEKEE (reference sequence). The CDR3 bases are TGTGCCAGCAGCTTAACAGGGTCTGGAAACACCATATATTTT. It codes for CASSLTGSGNTIYF.

The chain couples TRBV5-6 to TRBJ1-6, with a tentative D call TRBD1 (5 bases). CDR3 length: 16 amino acids. Trimming shortened V by 4 bases and J by 8 bases, and 19 bases separated the two germline ends. Germline loops: CDR1 SGHDT, CDR2 YYEEEE. CDR3 DNA sequence: TGTGCCAGCAGCCTAGATCGCGGGGGGGGAGATTCACCCCTCCACTTT. It is translated as CASSLDRGGGDSPLHF.

The chain carries TRBV7-2 and TRBJ1-5, with D unresolved. The germline CDR1 and CDR2 sequences are SGHTA and FQGNSA. V lost 5 bases to trimming and J lost 4 bases, with 15 bases between them. The CDR3 has 15 amino acids. Here the CDR3 DNA reads TGTGCCAGCAGCCAAGAATTCGGTGAAAATCAGCCCCAGCATTTT. It translates to CASSQEFGENQPQHF.

The rearrangement joins TRBV6-1 to TRBJ2-2, with 12 bases that match TRBD1. Germline V CDR1 and CDR2: MNHNS, SASEGT. Losses at the gene ends were 4 bases for V and 7 bases for J; bases not matched to a gene: 1. This CDR3 spans 14 amino acids. CDR3 DNA: TGTGCCAGCAGTGGGGACAGGGGGCACGGGGAGCTGTTTTTT. It is translated as CASSGDRGHGELFF.

Written as DNA, the CDR3 is TGTGCCAGCAGCTCGGCAGATAGCGGGCTCACCGGGGAGCTGTTTTTT. It is translated as CASSSADSGLTGELFF. The gene calls are TRBV7-7 and TRBJ2-2; 7 bases fit TRBD2. Germline loops: CDR1 SSHAT, CDR2 FNYEAQ (reference sequence). This CDR3 has 16 amino acids. V was clipped by 4 bases and J by 4 bases; unmatched bases: 9.

This clone appeared a single time. The chain joins TRBV4-1 to TRBJ1-4; D is uncertain. The germline V gene has CDR1 MGHRA and CDR2 YSYEKL. CDR3 length: 13 amino acids. The V gene lost 6 bases and the J gene lost 7 bases, with 12 bases spanning the gap. CDR3 in amino acids: CASRSGSGEKLFF. CDR3 in DNA: TGCGCCAGCAGGTCAGGTAGTGGTGAAAAACTGTTTTTT.

The CDR3 DNA reads as TGCAGCGTCCGGGAAGCAGAGTCCACTGAAGCTTTCTTT. It is translated as CSVREAESTEAFF. The chain combines TRBV29-1 with TRBJ1-1; no clear D gene. With 6 bases removed from V and 4 bases from J, the gap between germline ends came to 15 bases. The germline gives CDR1 SQVTM, CDR2 ANQGSEA. The CDR3 sequence is 13 residues long.